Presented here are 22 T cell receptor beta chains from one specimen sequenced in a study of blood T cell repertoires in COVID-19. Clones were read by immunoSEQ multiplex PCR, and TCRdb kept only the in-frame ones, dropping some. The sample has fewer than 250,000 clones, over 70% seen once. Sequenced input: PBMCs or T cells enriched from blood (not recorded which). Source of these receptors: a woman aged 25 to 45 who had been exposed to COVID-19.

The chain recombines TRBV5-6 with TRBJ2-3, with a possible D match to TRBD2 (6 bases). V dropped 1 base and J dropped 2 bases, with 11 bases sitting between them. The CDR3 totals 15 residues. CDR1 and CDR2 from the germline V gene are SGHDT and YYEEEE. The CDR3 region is CASSLTGTFTDTQYF. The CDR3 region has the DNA TGTGCCAGCAGCTTGACCGGGACTTTCACAGATACGCAGTATTTT.

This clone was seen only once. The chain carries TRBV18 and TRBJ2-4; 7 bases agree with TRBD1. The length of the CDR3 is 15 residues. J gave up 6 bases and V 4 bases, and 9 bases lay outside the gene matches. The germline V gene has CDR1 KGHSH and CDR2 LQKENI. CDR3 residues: CASSRLTGAGNIQYF. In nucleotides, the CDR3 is TGTGCCAGCTCACGGCTAACAGGGGCGGGAAACATTCAGTACTTC.

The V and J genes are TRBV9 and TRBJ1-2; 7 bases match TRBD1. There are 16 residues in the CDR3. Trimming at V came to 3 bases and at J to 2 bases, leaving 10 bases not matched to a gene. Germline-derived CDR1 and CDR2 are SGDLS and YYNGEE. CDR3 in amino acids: CASSAILGQENYGYTF. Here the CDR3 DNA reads TGTGCCAGCAGCGCAATCCTTGGACAGGAGAACTATGGCTACACCTTC.

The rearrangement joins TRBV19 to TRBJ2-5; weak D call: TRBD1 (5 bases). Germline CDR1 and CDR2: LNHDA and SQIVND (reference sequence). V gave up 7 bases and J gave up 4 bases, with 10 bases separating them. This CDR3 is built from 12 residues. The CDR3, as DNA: TGTGCCAGTAATAGGGGTGGAGAGACCCAGTACTTC. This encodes CASNRGGETQYF.

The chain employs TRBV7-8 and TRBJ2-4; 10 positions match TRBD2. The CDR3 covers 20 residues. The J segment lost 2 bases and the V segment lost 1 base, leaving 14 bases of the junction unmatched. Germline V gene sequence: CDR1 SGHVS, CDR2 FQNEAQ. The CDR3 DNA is TGTGCCAGCAGCTTAGATCAGAGGGCTAGCGGGAGAGGGTCCAAAAACATTCAGTACTTC. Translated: CASSLDQRASGRGSKNIQYF.

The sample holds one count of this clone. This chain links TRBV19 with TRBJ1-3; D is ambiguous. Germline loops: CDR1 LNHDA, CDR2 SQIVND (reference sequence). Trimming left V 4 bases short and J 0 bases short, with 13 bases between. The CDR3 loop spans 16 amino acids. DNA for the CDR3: TGTGCCAGTAGTAGCGCGGGAACGAGCTCTGGAAACACCATATATTTT. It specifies CASSSAGTSSGNTIYF.

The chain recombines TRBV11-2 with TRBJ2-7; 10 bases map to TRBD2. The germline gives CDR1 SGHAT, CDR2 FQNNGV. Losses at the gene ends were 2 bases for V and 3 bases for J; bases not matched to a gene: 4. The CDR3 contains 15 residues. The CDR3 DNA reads TGTGCCAGCAGCTTATGGACTAGCGGACGCTACGAGCAGTACTTC. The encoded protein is CASSLWTSGRYEQYF.

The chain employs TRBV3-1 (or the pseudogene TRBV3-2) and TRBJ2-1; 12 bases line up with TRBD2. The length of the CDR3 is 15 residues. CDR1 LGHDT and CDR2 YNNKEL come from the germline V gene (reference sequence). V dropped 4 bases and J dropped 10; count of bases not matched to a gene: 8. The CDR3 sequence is CASSPSRTSGNEQFF. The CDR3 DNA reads TGTGCCAGCAGCCCCTCCCGGACTAGCGGGAACGAGCAGTTCTTC.

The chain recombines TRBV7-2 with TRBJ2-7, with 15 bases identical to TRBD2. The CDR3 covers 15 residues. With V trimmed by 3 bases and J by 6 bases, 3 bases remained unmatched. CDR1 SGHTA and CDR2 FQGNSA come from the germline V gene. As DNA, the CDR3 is TGTGCCAGCAGCTTTCGGGGACTAGCGGGAGGCGAGCAGTACTTC. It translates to CASSFRGLAGGEQYF.

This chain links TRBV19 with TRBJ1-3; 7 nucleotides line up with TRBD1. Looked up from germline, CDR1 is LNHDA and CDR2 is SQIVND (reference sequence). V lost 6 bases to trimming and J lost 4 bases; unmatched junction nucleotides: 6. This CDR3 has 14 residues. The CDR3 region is CASSEGASGNTIYF. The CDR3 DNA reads TGTGCCAGTAGCGAGGGGGCTTCAGGAAACACCATATATTTT. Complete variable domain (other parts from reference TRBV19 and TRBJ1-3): DGGITQSPKYLFRKEGQNVTLSCEQNLNHDAMYWYRQDPGQGLRLIYYSQIVNDFQKGDIAEGYSVSREKKESFPLTVTSAQKNPTAFYLCASSEGASGNTIYFGEGSWLTVV.

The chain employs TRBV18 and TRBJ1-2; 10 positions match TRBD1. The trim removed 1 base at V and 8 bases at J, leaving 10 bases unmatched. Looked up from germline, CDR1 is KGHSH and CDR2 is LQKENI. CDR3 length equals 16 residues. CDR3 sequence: CASSPLQTGQGIGYTF. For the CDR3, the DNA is TGTGCCAGCTCACCACTCCAGACGGGACAGGGGATCGGCTACACCTTC. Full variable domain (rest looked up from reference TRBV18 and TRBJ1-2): NAGVMQNPRHLVRRRGQEARLRCSPMKGHSHVYWYRQLPEEGLKFMVYLQKENIIDESGMPKERFSAEFPKEGPSILRIQQVVRGDSAAYFCASSPLQTGQGIGYTFGSGTRLTVV.

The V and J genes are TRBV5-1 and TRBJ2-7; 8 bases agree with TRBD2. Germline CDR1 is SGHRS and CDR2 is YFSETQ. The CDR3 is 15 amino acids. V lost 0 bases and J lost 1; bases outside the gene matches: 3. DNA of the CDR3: TGCGCCAGCAGCTTGGGTGTAGCGGGGTCCTACGAGCAGTACTTC. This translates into CASSLGVAGSYEQYF.

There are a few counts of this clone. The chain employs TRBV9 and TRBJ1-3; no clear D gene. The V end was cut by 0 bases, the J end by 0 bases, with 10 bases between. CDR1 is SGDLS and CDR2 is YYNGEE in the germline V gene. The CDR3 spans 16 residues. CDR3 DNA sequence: TGTGCCAGCAGCGTAGACCCGCTATTCTCTGGAAACACCATATATTTT. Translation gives CASSVDPLFSGNTIYF.

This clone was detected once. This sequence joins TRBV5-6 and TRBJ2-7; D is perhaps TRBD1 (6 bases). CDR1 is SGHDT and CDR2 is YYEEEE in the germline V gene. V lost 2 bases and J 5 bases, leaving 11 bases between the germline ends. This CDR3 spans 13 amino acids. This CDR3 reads CASSFQGFDEQYF. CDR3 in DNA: TGTGCCAGCAGCTTCCAGGGGTTCGACGAGCAGTACTTC.

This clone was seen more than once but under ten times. The CDR3 here is CASSLEQAGVQTQYF. DNA of the CDR3: TGCGCCAGCAGCTTGGAACAGGCGGGGGTCCAGACCCAGTACTTC. The chain has TRBV5-1 and TRBJ2-5; 7 bases align to TRBD2. Germline V lookup: CDR1 SGHRS, CDR2 YFSETQ. V shed 0 bases, J shed 6 bases, and the junction held 8 bases outside the gene matches. CDR3 length: 15 residues.

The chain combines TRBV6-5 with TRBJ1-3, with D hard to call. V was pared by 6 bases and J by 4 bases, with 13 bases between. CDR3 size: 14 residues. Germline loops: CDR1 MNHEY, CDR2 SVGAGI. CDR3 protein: CASSKLLEGNTIYF. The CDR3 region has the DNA TGTGCCAGCAGCAAACTCCTCGAGGGAAACACCATATATTTT.

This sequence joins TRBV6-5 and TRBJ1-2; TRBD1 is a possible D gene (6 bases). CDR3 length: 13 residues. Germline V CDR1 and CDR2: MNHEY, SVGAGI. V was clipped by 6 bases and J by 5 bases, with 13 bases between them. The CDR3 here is CASSRDTGYGYTF. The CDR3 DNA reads TGTGCCAGCAGCCGTGATACAGGGTATGGCTACACCTTC.

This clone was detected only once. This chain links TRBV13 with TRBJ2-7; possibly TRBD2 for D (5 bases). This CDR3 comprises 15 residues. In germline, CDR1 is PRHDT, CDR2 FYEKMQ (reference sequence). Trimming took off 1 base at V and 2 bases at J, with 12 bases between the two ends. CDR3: CASSLDRGSPYEQYF. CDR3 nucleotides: TGTGCCAGCAGCTTAGATCGAGGGAGTCCCTACGAGCAGTACTTC.

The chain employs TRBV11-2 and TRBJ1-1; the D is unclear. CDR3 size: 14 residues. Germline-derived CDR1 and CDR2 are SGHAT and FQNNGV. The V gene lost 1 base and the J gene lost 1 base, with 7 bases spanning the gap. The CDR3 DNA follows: TGTGCCAGCAGCTTAGGGCAGGCGAACACTGAAGCTTTCTTT. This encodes CASSLGQANTEAFF. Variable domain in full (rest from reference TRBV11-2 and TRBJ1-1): EAGVAQSPRYKIIEKRQSVAFWCNPISGHATLYWYQQILGQGPKLLIQFQNNGVVDDSQLPKDRFSAERLKGVDSTLKIQPAKLEDSAVYLCASSLGQANTEAFFGQGTRLTVV.

DNA for the CDR3: TGTGCCATCAGACAGGGGATAGACACTGAAGCTTTCTTT. Its translation: CAIRQGIDTEAFF. The genes are TRBV10-3 and TRBJ1-1; 7 nucleotides match TRBD1. J lost 3 bases, V lost 6 bases, and 4 bases had no gene match. Germline V gives CDR1 ENHRY, CDR2 SYGVKD. The CDR3 runs to 13 residues.

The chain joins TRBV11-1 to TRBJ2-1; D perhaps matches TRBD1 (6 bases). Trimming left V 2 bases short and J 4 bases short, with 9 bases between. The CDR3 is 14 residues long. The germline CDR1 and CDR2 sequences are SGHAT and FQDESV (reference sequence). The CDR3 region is CASSLRTVYNEQFF. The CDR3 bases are TGTGCCAGCAGCTTAAGGACAGTATACAATGAGCAGTTCTTC.

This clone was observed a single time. The CDR3 DNA reads as TGTGCCAGCAAGCCGGGGGGCAGTTACTATGGCTACACCTTC. Protein sequence: CASKPGGSYYGYTF. This rearrangement joins TRBV27 to TRBJ1-2; D might be TRBD1 (6 bases). Germline V gives CDR1 MNHEY, CDR2 SMNVEV (reference sequence). V was pared by 7 bases and J by 3 bases, with 15 bases between. The CDR3 extends over 14 amino acids.